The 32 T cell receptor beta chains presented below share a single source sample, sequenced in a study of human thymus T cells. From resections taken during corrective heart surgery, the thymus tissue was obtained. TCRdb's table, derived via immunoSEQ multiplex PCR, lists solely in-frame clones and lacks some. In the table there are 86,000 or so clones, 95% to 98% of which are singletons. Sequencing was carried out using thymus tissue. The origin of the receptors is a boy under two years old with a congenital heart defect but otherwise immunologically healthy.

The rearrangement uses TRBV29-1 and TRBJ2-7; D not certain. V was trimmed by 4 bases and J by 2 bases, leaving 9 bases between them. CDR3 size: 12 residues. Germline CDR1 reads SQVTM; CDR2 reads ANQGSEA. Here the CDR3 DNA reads TGCAGCGTTGTCCGCAGGCCCTACGAGCAGTACTTC. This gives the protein CSVVRRPYEQYF.

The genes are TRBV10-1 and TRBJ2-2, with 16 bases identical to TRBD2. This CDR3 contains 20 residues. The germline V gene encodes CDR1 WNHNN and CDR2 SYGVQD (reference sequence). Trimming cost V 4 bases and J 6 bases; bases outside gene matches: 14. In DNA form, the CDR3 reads TGCGCCAGCAGTGGATCCGGGACTAGCGGGAGGGCCTTCATTCCCGGGGAGCTGTTTTTT. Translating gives CASSGSGTSGRAFIPGELFF.

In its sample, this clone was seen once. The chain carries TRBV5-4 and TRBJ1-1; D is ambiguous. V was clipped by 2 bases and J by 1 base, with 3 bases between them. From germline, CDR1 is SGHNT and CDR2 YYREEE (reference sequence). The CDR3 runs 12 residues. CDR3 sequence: CASSFWNTEAFF. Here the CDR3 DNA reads TGTGCCAGCAGCTTCTGGAACACTGAAGCTTTCTTT.

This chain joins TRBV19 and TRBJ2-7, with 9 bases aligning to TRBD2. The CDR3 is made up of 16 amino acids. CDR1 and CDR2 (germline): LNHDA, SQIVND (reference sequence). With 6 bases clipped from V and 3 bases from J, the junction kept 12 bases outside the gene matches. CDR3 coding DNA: TGTGCCAGTAGCGCTAGCGGGATTCGTTTTAACTACGAGCAGTACTTC. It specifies CASSASGIRFNYEQYF.

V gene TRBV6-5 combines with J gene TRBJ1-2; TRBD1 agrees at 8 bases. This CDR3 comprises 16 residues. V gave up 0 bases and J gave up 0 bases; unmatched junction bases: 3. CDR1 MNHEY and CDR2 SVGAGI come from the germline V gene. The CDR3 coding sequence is TGTGCCAGCAGTTACTCTCCAGGGGGCGCTAACTATGGCTACACCTTC. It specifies CASSYSPGGANYGYTF.

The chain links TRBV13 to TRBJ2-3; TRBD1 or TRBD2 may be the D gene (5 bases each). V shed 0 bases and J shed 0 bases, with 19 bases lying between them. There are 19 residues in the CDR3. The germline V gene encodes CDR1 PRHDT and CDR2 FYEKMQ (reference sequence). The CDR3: CASSLGGVGTLYSTDTQYF. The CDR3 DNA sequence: TGTGCCAGCAGCTTAGGCGGCGTCGGGACCCTCTATAGCACAGATACGCAGTATTTT.

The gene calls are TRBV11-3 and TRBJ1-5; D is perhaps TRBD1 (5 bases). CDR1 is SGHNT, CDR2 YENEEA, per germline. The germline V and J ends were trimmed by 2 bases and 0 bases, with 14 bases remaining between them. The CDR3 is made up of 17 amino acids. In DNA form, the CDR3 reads TGTGCCAGCAGCTTATCTCCGAGGACAACTAGCAATCAGCCCCAGCATTTT. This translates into CASSLSPRTTSNQPQHF.

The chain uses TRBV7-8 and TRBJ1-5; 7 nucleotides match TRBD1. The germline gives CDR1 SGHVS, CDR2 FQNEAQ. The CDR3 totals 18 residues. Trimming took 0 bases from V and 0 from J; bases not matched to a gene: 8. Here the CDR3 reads CASSLAYTGTDSNQPQHF. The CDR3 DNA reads TGTGCCAGCAGCTTAGCGTACACCGGGACAGATAGCAATCAGCCCCAGCATTTT. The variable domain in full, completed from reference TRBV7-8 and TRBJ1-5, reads GAGVSQSPRYKVAKRGQDVALRCDPISGHVSLFWYQQALGQGPEFLTYFQNEAQLDKSGLPSDRFFAERPEGSVSTLKIQRTQQEDSAVYLCASSLAYTGTDSNQPQHFGDGTRLSIL.

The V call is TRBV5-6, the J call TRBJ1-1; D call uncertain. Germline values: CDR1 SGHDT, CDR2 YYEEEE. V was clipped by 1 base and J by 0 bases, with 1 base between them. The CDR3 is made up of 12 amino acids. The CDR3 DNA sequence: TGTGCCAGCAGCTTGTTGAACACTGAAGCTTTCTTT. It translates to CASSLLNTEAFF.

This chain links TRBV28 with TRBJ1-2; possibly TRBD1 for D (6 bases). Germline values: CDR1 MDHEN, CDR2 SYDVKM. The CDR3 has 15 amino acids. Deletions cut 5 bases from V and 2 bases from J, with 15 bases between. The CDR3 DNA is TGTGCCAGCAGTCCCATTTCGACAGGCAACTATGGCTACACCTTC. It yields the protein CASSPISTGNYGYTF.

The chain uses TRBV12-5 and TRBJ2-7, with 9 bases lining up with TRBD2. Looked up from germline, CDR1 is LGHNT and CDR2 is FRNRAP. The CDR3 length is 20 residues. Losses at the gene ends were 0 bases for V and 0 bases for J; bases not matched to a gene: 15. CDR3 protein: CASGLVRSGSGGSHSYEQYF. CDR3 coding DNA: TGTGCTAGTGGTTTGGTAAGGTCGGGTAGCGGGGGATCCCACTCCTACGAGCAGTACTTC.

The CDR3 DNA reads as TGTGCCAGCAGCGCGAGGCCCGGGGGGGCAGATACGCAGTATTTT. The encoded protein is CASSARPGGADTQYF. J is TRBJ2-3 and V is TRBV9; TRBD2 matches 8 bases. CDR3 length equals 15 residues. Germline CDR1 SGDLS, CDR2 YYNGEE. J lost 4 bases, V lost 3 bases, and 7 bases had no gene match.

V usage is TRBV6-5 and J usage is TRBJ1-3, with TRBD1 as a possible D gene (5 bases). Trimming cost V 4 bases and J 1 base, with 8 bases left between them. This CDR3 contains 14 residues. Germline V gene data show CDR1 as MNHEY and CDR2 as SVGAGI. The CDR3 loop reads CASSSDSSGNTIYF. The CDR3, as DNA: TGTGCCAGCAGTTCCGACAGTTCTGGAAACACCATATATTTT.

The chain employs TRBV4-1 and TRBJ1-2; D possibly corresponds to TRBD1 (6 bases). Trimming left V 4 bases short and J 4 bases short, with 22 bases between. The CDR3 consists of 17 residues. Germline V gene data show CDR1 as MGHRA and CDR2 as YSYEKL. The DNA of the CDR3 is TGCGCCAGCAGCCTAAAGGGGACGGACAGTTTACTCTATGGCTACACCTTC. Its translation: CASSLKGTDSLLYGYTF.

The CDR3 coding sequence is TGTGCCTGGAGTGTACTAGGGTACTATGGCTACACCTTC. Translation gives CAWSVLGYYGYTF. V usage is TRBV30 and J usage is TRBJ1-2; D is undetermined. This CDR3 is 13 amino acids long. V was shortened by 0 bases and J by 3 bases, with 8 bases between the two germline ends. CDR1 and CDR2 (germline): GTSNPN, SVGIG (reference sequence).

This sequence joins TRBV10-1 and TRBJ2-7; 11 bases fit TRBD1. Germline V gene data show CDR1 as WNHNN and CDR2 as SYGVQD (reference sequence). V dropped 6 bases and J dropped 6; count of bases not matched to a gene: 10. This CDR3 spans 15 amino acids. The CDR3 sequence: CASRDPGQGGPEQYF. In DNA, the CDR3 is TGCGCCAGCAGAGATCCGGGACAGGGGGGTCCCGAGCAGTACTTC.

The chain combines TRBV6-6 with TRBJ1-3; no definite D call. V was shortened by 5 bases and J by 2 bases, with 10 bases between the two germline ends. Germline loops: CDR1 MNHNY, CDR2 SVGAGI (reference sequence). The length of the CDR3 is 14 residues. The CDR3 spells CASSDEGTGNTIYF. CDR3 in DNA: TGTGCCAGCAGTGATGAGGGTACTGGAAACACCATATATTTT.

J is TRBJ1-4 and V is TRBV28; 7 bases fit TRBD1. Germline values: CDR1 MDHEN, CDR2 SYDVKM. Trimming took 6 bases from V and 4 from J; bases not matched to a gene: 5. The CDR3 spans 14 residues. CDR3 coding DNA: TGTGCCAGCAGCCAGGGGGGAATTAATGAAAAACTGTTTTTT. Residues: CASSQGGINEKLFF.

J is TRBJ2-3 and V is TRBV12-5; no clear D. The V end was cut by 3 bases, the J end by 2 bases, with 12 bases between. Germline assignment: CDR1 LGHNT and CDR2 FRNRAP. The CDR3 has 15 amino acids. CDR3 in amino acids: CASGFPWVVTDTQYF. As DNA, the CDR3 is TGTGCTAGTGGTTTCCCTTGGGTGGTCACAGATACGCAGTATTTT.

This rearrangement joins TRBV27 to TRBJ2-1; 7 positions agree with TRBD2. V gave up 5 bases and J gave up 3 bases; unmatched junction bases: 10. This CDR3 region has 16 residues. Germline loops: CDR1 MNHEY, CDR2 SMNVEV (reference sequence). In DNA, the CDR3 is TGTGCCAGCAGTCCCTTACCTAGCGGACACTACAATGAGCAGTTCTTC. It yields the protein CASSPLPSGHYNEQFF.

CDR3 sequence: CASSRPRQGVEIANEKLFF. Here the CDR3 DNA reads TGCGCCAGCAGCCGACCCAGACAGGGAGTGGAGATCGCTAATGAAAAACTGTTTTTT. The chain combines TRBV4-1 with TRBJ1-4; the match to TRBD1 covers 7 bases. Germline V gives CDR1 MGHRA, CDR2 YSYEKL. The V gene end was trimmed by 4 bases and the J gene end by 3 bases; junction bases not matched to a gene: 17. CDR3 length equals 19 residues.

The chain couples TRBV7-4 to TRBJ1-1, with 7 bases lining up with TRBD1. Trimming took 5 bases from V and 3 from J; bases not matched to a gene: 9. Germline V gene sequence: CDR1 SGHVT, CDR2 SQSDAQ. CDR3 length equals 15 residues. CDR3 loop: CASSITGELDTEAFF. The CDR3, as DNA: TGTGCCAGCAGCATAACAGGGGAGTTGGACACTGAAGCTTTCTTT.

CDR3 bases: TGTGCCAGCAGCCGTATAACGACCGGGACAGTTAACACTGAAGCTTTCTTT. Its translation: CASSRITTGTVNTEAFF. The chain employs TRBV14 and TRBJ1-1; TRBD1 matches at 7 bases. J was trimmed by 2 bases and V by 4 bases; bases with no gene match: 13. This CDR3 has 17 residues. Germline loops: CDR1 SGHDN, CDR2 FVKESK.

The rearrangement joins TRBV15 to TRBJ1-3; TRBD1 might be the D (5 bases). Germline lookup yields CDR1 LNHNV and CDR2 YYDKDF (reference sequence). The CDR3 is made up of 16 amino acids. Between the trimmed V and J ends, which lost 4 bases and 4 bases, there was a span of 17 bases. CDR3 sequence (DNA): TGTGCCACCAGCAAAGTTGGGGACCGGCGAGGAAACACCATATATTTT. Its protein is CATSKVGDRRGNTIYF.

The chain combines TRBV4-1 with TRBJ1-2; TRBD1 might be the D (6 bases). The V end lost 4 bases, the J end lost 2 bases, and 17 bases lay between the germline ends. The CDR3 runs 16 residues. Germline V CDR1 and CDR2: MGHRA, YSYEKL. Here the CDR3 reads CASSPGGEGRNYGYTF. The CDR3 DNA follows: TGCGCCAGCAGCCCTGGGGGCGAGGGACGGAACTATGGCTACACCTTC.

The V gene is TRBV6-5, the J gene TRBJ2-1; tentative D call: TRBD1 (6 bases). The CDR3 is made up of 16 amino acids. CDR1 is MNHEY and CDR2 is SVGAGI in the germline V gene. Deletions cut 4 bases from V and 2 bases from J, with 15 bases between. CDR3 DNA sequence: TGTGCCAGCAGTTCCCCCTGGACAGAACCCTACAATGAGCAGTTCTTC. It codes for CASSSPWTEPYNEQFF.

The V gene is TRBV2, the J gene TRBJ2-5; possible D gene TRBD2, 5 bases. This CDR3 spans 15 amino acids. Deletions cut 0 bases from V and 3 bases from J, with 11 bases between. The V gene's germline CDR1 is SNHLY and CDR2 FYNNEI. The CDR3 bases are TGTGCCAGCAGTGAAGCCCTCGGACTCGAAGAGACCCAGTACTTC. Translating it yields CASSEALGLEETQYF.

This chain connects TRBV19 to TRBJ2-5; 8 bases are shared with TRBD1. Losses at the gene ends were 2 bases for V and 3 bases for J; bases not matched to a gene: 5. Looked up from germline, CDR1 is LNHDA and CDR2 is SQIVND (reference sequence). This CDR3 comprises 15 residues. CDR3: CASSIRTGRKETQYF. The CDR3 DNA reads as TGTGCCAGTAGTATAAGGACAGGGCGTAAAGAGACCCAGTACTTC.

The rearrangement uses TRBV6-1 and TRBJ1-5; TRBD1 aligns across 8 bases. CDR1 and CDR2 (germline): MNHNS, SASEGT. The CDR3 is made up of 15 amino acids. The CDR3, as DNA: TGTGGGGCGGCAGGGGGCTGCTATAGCAATCAGCCCCAGCATTTT. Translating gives CGAAGGCYSNQPQHF.

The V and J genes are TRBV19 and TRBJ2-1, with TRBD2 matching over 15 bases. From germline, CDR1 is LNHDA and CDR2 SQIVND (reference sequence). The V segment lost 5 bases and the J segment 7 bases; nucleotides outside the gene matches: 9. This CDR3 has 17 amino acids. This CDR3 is CASSPGLAGGQENEQFF. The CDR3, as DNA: TGTGCCAGTAGTCCCGGACTAGCGGGGGGGCAGGAGAATGAGCAGTTCTTC.

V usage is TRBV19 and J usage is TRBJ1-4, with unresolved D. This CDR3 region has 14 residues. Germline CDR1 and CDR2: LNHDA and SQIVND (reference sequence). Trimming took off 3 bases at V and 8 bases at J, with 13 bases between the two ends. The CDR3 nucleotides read TGTGCCAGTAGTATTGGAGGAGGAATAGAAAAACTGTTTTTT. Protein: CASSIGGGIEKLFF. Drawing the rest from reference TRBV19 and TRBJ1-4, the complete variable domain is DGGITQSPKYLFRKEGQNVTLSCEQNLNHDAMYWYRQDPGQGLRLIYYSQIVNDFQKGDIAEGYSVSREKKESFPLTVTSAQKNPTAFYLCASSIGGGIEKLFFGSGTQLSVL.

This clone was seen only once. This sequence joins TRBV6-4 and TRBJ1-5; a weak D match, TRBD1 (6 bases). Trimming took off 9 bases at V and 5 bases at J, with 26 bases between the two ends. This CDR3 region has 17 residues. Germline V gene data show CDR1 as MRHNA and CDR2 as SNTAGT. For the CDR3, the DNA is TGTGCCAGAAGAGGGGGGCTTAACCGGGACATAGATCAGCCCCAGCATTTT. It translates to CARRGGLNRDIDQPQHF.